This T cell receptor (beta chain) comes out of a study of CD8 T cells in ankylosing spondylitis (TCRdb year 2017). In the study overall: To find TCR variants linked to disease, the study profiled T cell receptor beta repertoires in ankylosing spondylitis patients and healthy donors. In total, the full study cohort was made up of roughly 110 healthy donors and approximately 27 ankylosing spondylitis patients. Samples of peripheral blood were taken, and for ankylosing spondylitis patients, synovial fluid was collected as well. The paper's findings and limits, for the study overall: A CD8+ phenotype was shown by the disease-linked clones, which were found at relatively low frequencies in peripheral blood. Some motif variants were previously reported in synovial fluid and blood of reactive arthritis patients, suggesting common disease-initiation mechanisms. A TCR beta motif made up of eight or nine highly homologous amino acid variants appeared to be characteristic of blood from ankylosing spondylitis patients. Significant enrichment of the disease-linked clones was reported in matched synovial fluid samples from ankylosing spondylitis patients.

This clonotype was counted a few times. Its antigen has not been determined. The sample holds no much larger clone one base away, and base qualities are not on file. Sequenced on an Illumina HiSeq 2500. Quantitative 5'-RACE with molecular barcodes was the method used to prepare the TCR beta libraries. Per the original workflow: A new computational method, built on a probabilistic model of VDJ rearrangement, was used to identify disease-linked TCR variants. TCRdb handled the public reads itself, with Q25 trimming in fastp and clone calling in MiXCR, and kept productive beta chains. CDR3 protein sequences are deduplicated, and each keeps its most common genes and DNA. TCRdb, not the original authors, processed these V and J calls. The sample table holds 200,000 to 250,000 distinct CDR3 sequences, of which roughly 18% were seen once. Jointly, the top ten make up about 39% of the sample. The CDR3 spans 14 residues, from the cysteine through the phenylalanine. Only the CDR3 part of the read is kept: 42 bases, read in frame from the first base. V drops 3 bases and J drops 4 bases, leaving 13 bases in between. CDR1 and CDR2 are read off the germline V gene as SGHAT and FQNNGV.

This clonotype was obtained from a male donor with ankylosing spondylitis. The chain was built from TRBV11-2 and TRBJ2-7, with a tentative D gene TRBD2 over 5 matching bases. The sequenced material came from blood, either unsorted or a sorted T cell fraction (not recorded which). Here the CDR3 is given as CASSLEDQIYEQYF. The nucleotide sequence is TGTGCCAGCAGCTTGGAGGACCAGATATACGAGCAGTACTTC.